These 3 T cell receptor beta chains came from one sample sequenced in a study of shared clonotypes between healthy human individuals. Data came from immunoSEQ multiplex PCR; TCRdb stores just in-frame clones and leaves some out. The sample shows hundreds of thousands of clones, 55% to 85% of them seen only once. Sequenced input: memory CD4+ T cells sorted from blood. Subset meaning: CD45RA-negative fraction. The receptor source for this set is a woman aged 25 to 39 in good health.

The chain is built from TRBV28 and TRBJ1-5; D not certain. CDR1 MDHEN and CDR2 SYDVKM come from the germline V gene. CDR3 length equals 12 residues. Trimming took off 8 bases at V and 6 bases at J, with 11 bases between the two ends. CDR3 DNA sequence: TGTGCCAGCCGCCTGGGGAGTCAGCCCCAGCATTTT. Amino acid sequence: CASRLGSQPQHF. Based on the CDR3 plus reference TRBV28 and TRBJ1-5, the full variable domain is DVKVTQSSRYLVKRTGEKVFLECVQDMDHENMFWYRQDPGLGLRLIYFSYDVKMKEKGDIPEGYSVSREKKERFSLILESASTNQTSMYLCASRLGSQPQHFGDGTRLSIL.

This clone was counted once. The V gene is TRBV6-5, the J gene TRBJ2-7, with a possible D match to TRBD1 (5 bases). Germline assignment: CDR1 MNHEY and CDR2 SVGAGI. The CDR3 extends over 12 amino acids. Deletions cut 7 bases from V and 4 bases from J, with 11 bases between. CDR3 in DNA: TGTGCCAGCATCGGCAGGGAATACGAGCAGTACTTC. Protein sequence: CASIGREYEQYF.

The V and J genes are TRBV10-3 and TRBJ2-5; D remains unclear. The CDR3 is made up of 14 amino acids. V shed 2 bases and J shed 3 bases, with 10 bases lying between them. Germline V gene data show CDR1 as ENHRY and CDR2 as SYGVKD. The CDR3 sequence is CAISEPTLKETQYF. Written as DNA, the CDR3 is TGTGCCATCAGTGAGCCTACACTGAAAGAGACCCAGTACTTC.